The clone carrying this T cell receptor beta chain appeared once. Its antigen is currently unknown. The data originate from a study of identical twins. Study-wide findings and caveats: Analyses of zero insertions could, in part, be confounded by invariant MAIT and iNKT cells. Fewer insertions marked abundant cord blood beta clonotypes; young adult naive trended weakly, memory not at all.

Template switching created a universal primer site, and the cDNA included unique molecular identifiers. TCRdb processed the 5' RACE reads anew with MiXCR; each CDR3 protein has one entry. The sample records some 1,600,000 distinct CDR3 sequences, under 35% being singletons. V gave up 2 bases and J gave up 10 bases, with 17 bases separating them. The CDR3 totals 15 residues. The germline V gene encodes CDR1 MNHEY and CDR2 SVGAGI. Healthy Caucasians made up all donors. The chain has TRBV6-5 and TRBJ1-4; unclear D gene. The source of this sequence is a newborn girl in good health. The sequenced material came from cord blood. Here the CDR3 DNA reads TGTGCCAGCAGTTACGCTGGAGGGTTGGGAGGAAAACTGTTTTTT. Translated, it gives CASSYAGGLGGKLFF.